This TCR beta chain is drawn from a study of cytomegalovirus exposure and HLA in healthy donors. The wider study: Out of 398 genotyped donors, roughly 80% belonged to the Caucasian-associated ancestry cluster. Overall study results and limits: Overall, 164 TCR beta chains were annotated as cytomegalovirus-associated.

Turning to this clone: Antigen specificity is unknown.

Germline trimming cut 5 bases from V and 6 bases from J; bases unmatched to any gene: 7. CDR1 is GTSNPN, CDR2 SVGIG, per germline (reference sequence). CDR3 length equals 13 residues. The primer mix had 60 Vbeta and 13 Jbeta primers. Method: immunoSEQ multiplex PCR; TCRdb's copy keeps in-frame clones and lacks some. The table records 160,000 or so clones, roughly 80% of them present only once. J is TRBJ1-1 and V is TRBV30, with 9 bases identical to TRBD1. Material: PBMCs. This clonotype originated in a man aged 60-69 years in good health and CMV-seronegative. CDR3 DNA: TGTGCCTGGGGCTGGGACAGGGAAGCTGAAGCTTTCTTT. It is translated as CAWGWDREAEAFF.